This TCR beta chain was profiled in a study of beta chain features in type 1 diabetes. This clone was seen only a few times. Its specificity is not known. Whole-study results and caveats: It was among patients, rather than healthy donors, that naive, central memory and Treg TCRB repertoires appeared more similar.

All of the isolated RNA was reverse transcribed, so expressed TCRB transcripts were sequenced. TCRdb keeps only in-frame clones here, not all; method: immunoSEQ multiplex PCR. The table records 150,000 to 180,000 clones, more than 9.5% of them present only once. This clonotype was obtained from a man aged 18 to 30 in good health. The sequencing input was central memory CD4+ T cells from blood.

CDR3 amino acids: CASSDTGGLGEQYF. The CDR3 DNA reads as TGTGCCAGCAGCGACACAGGGGGCTTGGGCGAGCAGTACTTC. The genes are TRBV9 and TRBJ2-7, with TRBD1 identical over 9 bases. The CDR3 length is 14 residues. CDR1 and CDR2 (germline): SGDLS, YYNGEE. The ends lost 3 bases at V and 6 bases at J; junction bases unmatched: 7.